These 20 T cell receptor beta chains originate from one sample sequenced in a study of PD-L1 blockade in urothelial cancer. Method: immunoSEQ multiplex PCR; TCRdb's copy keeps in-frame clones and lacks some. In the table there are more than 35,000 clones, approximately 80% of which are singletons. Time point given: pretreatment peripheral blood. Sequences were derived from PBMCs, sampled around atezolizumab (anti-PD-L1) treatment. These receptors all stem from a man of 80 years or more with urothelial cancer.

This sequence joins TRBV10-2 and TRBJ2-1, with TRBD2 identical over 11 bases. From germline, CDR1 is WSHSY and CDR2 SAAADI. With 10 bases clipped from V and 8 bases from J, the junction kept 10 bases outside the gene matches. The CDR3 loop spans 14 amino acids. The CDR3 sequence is CATKVAGGPDEQFF. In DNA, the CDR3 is TGCGCCACCAAAGTAGCGGGAGGGCCGGATGAGCAGTTCTTC.

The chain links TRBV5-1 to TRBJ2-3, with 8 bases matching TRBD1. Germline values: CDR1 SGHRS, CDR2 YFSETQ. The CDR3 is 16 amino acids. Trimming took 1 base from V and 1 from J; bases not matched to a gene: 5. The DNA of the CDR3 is TGCGCCAGCAGCTTGAAGGGACAGGTCCGCACAGATACGCAGTATTTT. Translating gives CASSLKGQVRTDTQYF.

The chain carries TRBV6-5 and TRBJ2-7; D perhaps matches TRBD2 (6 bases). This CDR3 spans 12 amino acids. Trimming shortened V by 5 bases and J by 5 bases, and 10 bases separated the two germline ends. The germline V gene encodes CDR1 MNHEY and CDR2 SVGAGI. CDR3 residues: CASSEGRHEQYF. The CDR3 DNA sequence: TGTGCCAGCAGTGAGGGGAGGCACGAGCAGTACTTC.

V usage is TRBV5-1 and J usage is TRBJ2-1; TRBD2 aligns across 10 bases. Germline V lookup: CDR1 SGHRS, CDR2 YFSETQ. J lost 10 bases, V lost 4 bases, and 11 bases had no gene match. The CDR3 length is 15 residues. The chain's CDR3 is CASSGGAGGPREQFF. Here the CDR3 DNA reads TGCGCCAGCAGCGGGGGAGCGGGAGGGCCTAGAGAGCAGTTCTTC.

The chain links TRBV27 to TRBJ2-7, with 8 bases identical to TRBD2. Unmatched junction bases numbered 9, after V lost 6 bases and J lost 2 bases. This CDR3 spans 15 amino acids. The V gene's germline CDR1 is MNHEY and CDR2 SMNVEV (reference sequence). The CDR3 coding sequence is TGTGCCAGCAGAGTAGCGGGATCATTGACCTACGAGCAGTACTTC. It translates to CASRVAGSLTYEQYF.

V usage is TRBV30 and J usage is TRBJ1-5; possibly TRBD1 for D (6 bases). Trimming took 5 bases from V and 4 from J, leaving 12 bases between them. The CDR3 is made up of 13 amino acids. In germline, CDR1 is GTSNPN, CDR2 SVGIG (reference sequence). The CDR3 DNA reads TGTGCCTGGGCCCCCGGACAGAATCAGCCCCAGCATTTT. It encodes CAWAPGQNQPQHF.

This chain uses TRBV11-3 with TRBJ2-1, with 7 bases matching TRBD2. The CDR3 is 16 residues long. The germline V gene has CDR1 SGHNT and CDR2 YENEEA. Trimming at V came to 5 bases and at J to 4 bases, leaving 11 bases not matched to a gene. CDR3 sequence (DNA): TGTGCCAGCAGCCAACAGCCGGGACTACCTTACAATGAGCAGTTCTTC. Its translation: CASSQQPGLPYNEQFF.

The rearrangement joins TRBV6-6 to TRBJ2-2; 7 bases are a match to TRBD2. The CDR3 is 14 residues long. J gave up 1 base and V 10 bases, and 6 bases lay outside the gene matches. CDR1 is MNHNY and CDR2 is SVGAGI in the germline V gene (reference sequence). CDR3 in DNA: TGTGCCACCTCGACTAGCTTGAACACCGGGGAGCTGTTTTTT. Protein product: CATSTSLNTGELFF.

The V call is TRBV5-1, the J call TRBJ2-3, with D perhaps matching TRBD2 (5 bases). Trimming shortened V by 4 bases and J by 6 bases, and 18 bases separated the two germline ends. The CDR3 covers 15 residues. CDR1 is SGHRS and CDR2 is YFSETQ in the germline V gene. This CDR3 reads CASSPRTGQSDTQYF. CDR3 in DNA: TGCGCCAGCAGCCCACGGACTGGCCAATCGGATACGCAGTATTTT. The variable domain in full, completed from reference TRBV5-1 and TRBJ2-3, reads KAGVTQTPRYLIKTRGQQVTLSCSPISGHRSVSWYQQTPGQGLQFLFEYFSETQRNKGNFPGRFSGRQFSNSRSEMNVSTLELGDSALYLCASSPRTGQSDTQYFGPGTRLTVL.

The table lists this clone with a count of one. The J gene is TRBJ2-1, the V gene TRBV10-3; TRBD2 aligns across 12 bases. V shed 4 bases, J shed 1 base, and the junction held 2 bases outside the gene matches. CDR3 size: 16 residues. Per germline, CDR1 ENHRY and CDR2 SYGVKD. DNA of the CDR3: TGTGCCATCAGTGGACTAGCGGGAGCTTCCTACAATGAGCAGTTCTTC. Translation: CAISGLAGASYNEQFF.

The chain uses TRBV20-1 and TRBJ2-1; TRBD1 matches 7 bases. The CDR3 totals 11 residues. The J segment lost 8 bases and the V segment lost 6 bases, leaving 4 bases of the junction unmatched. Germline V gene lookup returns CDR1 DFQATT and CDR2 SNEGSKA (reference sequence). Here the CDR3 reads CSATQGDEQFF. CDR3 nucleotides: TGCAGTGCCACGCAGGGGGATGAGCAGTTCTTC.

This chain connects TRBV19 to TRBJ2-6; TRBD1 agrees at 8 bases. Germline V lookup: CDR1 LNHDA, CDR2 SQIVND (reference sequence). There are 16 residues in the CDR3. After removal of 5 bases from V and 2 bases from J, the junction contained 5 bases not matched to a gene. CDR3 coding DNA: TGTGCCAGTAGTCCCCGACAGGGGACTGGGGCCAACGTCCTGACTTTC. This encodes CASSPRQGTGANVLTF.

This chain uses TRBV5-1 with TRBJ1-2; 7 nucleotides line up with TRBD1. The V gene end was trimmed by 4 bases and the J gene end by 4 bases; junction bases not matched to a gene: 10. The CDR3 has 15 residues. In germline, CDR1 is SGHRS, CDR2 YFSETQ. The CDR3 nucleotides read TGCGCCAGCAGCCTCGGGACAGTGGAACCCTATGGCTACACCTTC. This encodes CASSLGTVEPYGYTF.

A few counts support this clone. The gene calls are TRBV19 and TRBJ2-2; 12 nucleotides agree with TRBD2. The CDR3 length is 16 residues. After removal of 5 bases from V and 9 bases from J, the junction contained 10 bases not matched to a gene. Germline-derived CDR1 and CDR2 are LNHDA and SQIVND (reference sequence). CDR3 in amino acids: CASSSGLAGLVRELFF. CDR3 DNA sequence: TGTGCCAGTAGTTCCGGACTAGCGGGACTAGTCCGGGAGCTGTTTTTT.

The CDR3 here is CASCLAGTSGETQYF. In nucleotides, the CDR3 is TGTGCCAGCTGCCTAGCCGGGACATCGGGTGAGACCCAGTACTTC. This chain uses TRBV18 with TRBJ2-5; D might be TRBD1 (6 bases). V was trimmed by 7 bases and J by 5 bases, leaving 20 bases between them. Germline V gene sequence: CDR1 KGHSH, CDR2 LQKENI. The CDR3 has 15 residues.

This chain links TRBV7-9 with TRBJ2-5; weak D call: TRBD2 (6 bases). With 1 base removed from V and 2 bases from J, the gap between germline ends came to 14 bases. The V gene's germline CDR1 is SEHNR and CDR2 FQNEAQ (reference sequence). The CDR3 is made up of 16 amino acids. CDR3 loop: CASSLEWEDPQETQYF. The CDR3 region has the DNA TGTGCCAGCAGCTTAGAATGGGAGGACCCTCAAGAGACCCAGTACTTC.

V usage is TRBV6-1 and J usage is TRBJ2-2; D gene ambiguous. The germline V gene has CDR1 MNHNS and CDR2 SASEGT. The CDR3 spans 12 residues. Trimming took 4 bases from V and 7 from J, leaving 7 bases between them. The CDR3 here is CASSGLDGELFF. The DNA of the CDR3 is TGTGCCAGCAGTGGACTCGACGGGGAGCTGTTTTTT.

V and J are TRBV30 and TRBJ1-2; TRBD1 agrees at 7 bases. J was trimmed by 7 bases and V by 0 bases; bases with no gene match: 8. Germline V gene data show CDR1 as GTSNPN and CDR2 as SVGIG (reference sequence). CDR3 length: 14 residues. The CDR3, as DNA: TGTGCCTGGAGTGTAGGAGGGGGCGCCGGTGGCTACACCTTC. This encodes CAWSVGGGAGGYTF.

This CDR3 reads CASSGGGGVNTEAFF. CDR3 nucleotide sequence: TGCGCCAGCAGCGGCGGGGGAGGGGTGAACACTGAAGCTTTCTTT. This chain joins TRBV5-1 and TRBJ1-1; a possible D gene is TRBD1 (5 bases). V was shortened by 4 bases and J by 0 bases, with 13 bases between the two germline ends. Germline V gene data show CDR1 as SGHRS and CDR2 as YFSETQ. CDR3 length: 15 amino acids.

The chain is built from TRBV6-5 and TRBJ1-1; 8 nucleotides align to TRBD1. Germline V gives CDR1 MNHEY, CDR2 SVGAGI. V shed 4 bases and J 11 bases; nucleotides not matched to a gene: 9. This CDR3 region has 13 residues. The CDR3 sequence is CASSLDRGAVAFF. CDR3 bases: TGTGCCAGCAGTTTAGACAGGGGCGCGGTTGCTTTCTTT.